A selection of T cell receptor beta chains follows, all from one sample in a study of T cell responses to AZD1222 COVID-19 vaccine. Clones were sequenced by immunoSEQ multiplex PCR, and TCRdb holds only the in-frame ones, with some missing. The sample holds about 100,000 clones, roughly 90% seen once. The specimen comprised peripheral blood, sampled on day 0 of AZD1222 vaccination. These receptors were taken from an adult in good health. Each CDR3 is given with its conserved first and last residue. The D gene is left open where the match is weak. The listing skips clone size in some rows; elsewhere it reads once, few, many or a size class.

D	size	V	J	DNA	CDR3
.	.	TRBV28	TRBJ1-2	TGTGCCAGCAGTCTCAACAGGGTTCGATACACCTTC	CASSLNRVRYTF
.	.	TRBV6-1	TRBJ2-1	TGTGCCAGCAGTGAGTCCGTCCTGAGCTCCTACAATGAGCAGTTCTTC	CASSESVLSSYNEQFF
TRBD1	.	TRBV15	TRBJ2-7	TGTGCCACCAGCCCGGGACAGGGGTTCGAGCAGTACTTC	CATSPGQGFEQYF
TRBD2	.	TRBV4-2	TRBJ2-1	TGTGCCAGCAGGGCGGGACTAGCGGACAATCACAATGAGCAGTTCTTC	CASRAGLADNHNEQFF
.	.	TRBV29-1	TRBJ2-1	TGCAGCGCGTCGGGACACGGCTCCTACAATGAGCAGTTCTTC	CSASGHGSYNEQFF
.	.	TRBV5-4	TRBJ1-1	TGTGCCAGCAGCTTGGCCGGGGTGATGAGAATAGGTTTCTTT	CASSLAGVMRIGFF
TRBD1	.	TRBV3-1/TRBV3-2	TRBJ1-1	TGTGCCAGCAGCCACCCGACAGGGGGAACTGAAGCTTTCTTT	CASSHPTGGTEAFF
TRBD2	.	TRBV6-2/TRBV6-3	TRBJ2-1	TGTGCCAGCAGTCTACTAGCGGGAGGGTACAATGAGCAGTTCTTC	CASSLLAGGYNEQFF
TRBD1	.	TRBV27	TRBJ2-1	TGTGCCAGCACCCAGGGGGACACACTCTACAATGAGCAGTTCTTC	CASTQGDTLYNEQFF
TRBD1	.	TRBV10-3	TRBJ2-7	TGTGCCATCAGGGGACAGTCCTACGAGCAGTACTTC	CAIRGQSYEQYF
.	.	TRBV3-1/TRBV3-2	TRBJ2-6	TGTGCCAGCAGGCTCGGAGGTCGGGGTAGTGCTGGGGCCAACGTCCTGACTTTC	CASRLGGRGSAGANVLTF
TRBD1	.	TRBV2	TRBJ1-5	TGTGCCAGCAGAAGATCGCGAGGACAGGATCATCAGCCCCAGCATTTT	CASRRSRGQDHQPQHF
TRBD2	.	TRBV4-3	TRBJ2-1	TGCGCCAGCAGCCAAGCGGGGCTAGCGGGACACAATGAGCAGTTCTTC	CASSQAGLAGHNEQFF
.	few	TRBV9	TRBJ1-3	TGTGCCAGCAGCCGAGAATGGGCTAACACCATATATTTT	CASSREWANTIYF
.	.	TRBV10-3	TRBJ1-5	TGTGCCATCAGTGAATCGCTCCGTGGTCAGCCCCAGCATTTT	CAISESLRGQPQHF
TRBD2	.	TRBV11-2	TRBJ2-5	TGTGCCAGCAGCCGTAGCGGGATGGAGACCCAGTACTTC	CASSRSGMETQYF
.	.	TRBV15	TRBJ1-4	TGTGCCACCAGCAGAGCGACAGGCACATTCGAAAAACTGTTTTTT	CATSRATGTFEKLFF
.	.	TRBV18	TRBJ1-2	TGTGCCAGCTCACCCCAGGAACTCGAGGGCTACACCTTC	CASSPQELEGYTF
TRBD1	.	TRBV19	TRBJ1-1	TGTGCCAGTAGTTCCGGGGACAGGAAGGTCACTGAAGCTTTCTTT	CASSSGDRKVTEAFF
.	.	TRBV7-2	TRBJ1-5	TGTGCCAGCAGCTTGCAGGGGCCCCAGCATTTT	CASSLQGPQHF